The source of this T cell receptor beta chain is a study of blood T cell repertoires in COVID-19. Study information: T cells, B-cell-depleted T cells, or PBMCs provided the cDNA or gDNA that served as material.

Under the authors' procedure: Estimation of nucleated cell counts relied on the amplification of reference gene primers. Measured with immunoSEQ multiplex PCR; TCRdb has only the in-frame clones, and not every one. V, J and clone size were drawn from that table, and D and trimming were deduced from the DNA. The sample carries around 180,000 clones, approximately 86% recorded once. The CDR3 consists of 14 residues. Germline V lookup: CDR1 DFQATT, CDR2 SNEGSKA (reference sequence). Trimming left V 3 bases short and J 16 bases short, with 24 bases between. This rearrangement joins TRBV20-1 to TRBJ1-4; maybe TRBD1 (5 bases). The source is a man between 65 and 79 years old with active or convalescent COVID-19. The sequenced sample was peripheral blood. The CDR3 here is CSASVIPNWGPTFF. For the CDR3, the DNA is TGCAGTGCTAGTGTTATTCCGAATTGGGGCCCTACGTTTTTT.